The TCR beta chain under discussion was sequenced for a study of cytomegalovirus exposure and HLA in healthy donors. Regarding the study as a whole: Some segments of the V type, notably TRBV6-2 and TRBV6-3, were excluded as indistinguishable.

J lost 10 bases, V lost 8 bases, and 7 bases had no gene match. Germline V lookup: CDR1 GTSNPN, CDR2 SVGIG (reference sequence). This CDR3 has 13 residues. The PCR was carried out with 60 Vbeta primers and 13 Jbeta primers. TCRdb's table, derived via immunoSEQ multiplex PCR, lists solely in-frame clones and lacks some. The profile shows about 90,000 clones, approximately 65% of them singletons. Notes on this clone: Its antigen is unidentified.

The rearrangement links TRBV30 to TRBJ2-1; TRBD2 matches 14 bases. The receptor comes from a man aged 25-40 years in good health and CMV-seronegative. Sequenced input: PBMCs. The CDR3 spells CALGLAGGGEQFF. CDR3 nucleotide sequence: TGTGCCCTAGGACTAGCGGGGGGTGGGGAGCAGTTCTTC. Looking up the rest from reference TRBV30 and TRBJ2-1 gives the full variable domain: SQTIHQWPATLVQPVGSPLSLECTVEGTSNPNLYWYRQAAGRGLQLLFYSVGIGQISSEVPQNLSASRPQDRQFILSSKKLLLSDSGFYLCALGLAGGGEQFFGPGTRLTVL.